The 15 T cell receptor beta chains given below trace back to one sample, sequenced in a study of T cells in localized non-small cell lung cancer. Only in-frame clones appear in the TCRdb table, and some are missing; sequencing was by immunoSEQ multiplex PCR. The sample includes more than 15,000 clones, 75% to 90% of them seen just once. Specimen: peripheral blood, collected before any cancer treatment. These receptors were obtained from a male donor aged 60 or over with stage II squamous cell lung carcinoma.

The chain is built from TRBV5-1 and TRBJ2-3; D remains ambiguous. Trimming pared 0 bases from V and 1 base from J, leaving 6 bases between. The germline gives CDR1 SGHRS, CDR2 YFSETQ. This CDR3 region has 14 residues. CDR3 region: CASSLEAGTDTQYF. CDR3 DNA: TGCGCCAGCAGCTTGGAGGCAGGCACAGATACGCAGTATTTT.

This sequence joins TRBV27 and TRBJ1-1; 7 bases are a match to TRBD1. The V and J ends lost 5 bases and 0 bases, in that order; junction bases with no gene match: 12. CDR3 length: 17 residues. Germline loops: CDR1 MNHEY, CDR2 SMNVEV (reference sequence). CDR3 sequence (DNA): TGTGCCAGCAGTCTTTTTCCCGGGACAGCCATGAACACTGAAGCTTTCTTT. Translation gives CASSLFPGTAMNTEAFF.

This chain joins TRBV28 and TRBJ1-4; D possibly corresponds to TRBD1 (5 bases). The ends were cut back, 2 bases at V and 3 bases at J, with 7 bases in the middle. Germline values: CDR1 MDHEN, CDR2 SYDVKM. CDR3 length: 14 amino acids. The CDR3 sequence is CASSLGGANEKLFF. In DNA form, the CDR3 reads TGTGCCAGCAGTTTAGGGGGAGCTAATGAAAAACTGTTTTTT. Together with reference TRBV28 and TRBJ1-4, the CDR3 gives the full variable domain: DVKVTQSSRYLVKRTGEKVFLECVQDMDHENMFWYRQDPGLGLRLIYFSYDVKMKEKGDIPEGYSVSREKKERFSLILESASTNQTSMYLCASSLGGANEKLFFGSGTQLSVL.

J is TRBJ1-4 and V is TRBV5-4, with a tentative D call TRBD1 (6 bases). The V end lost 5 bases, the J end lost 8 bases, and 19 bases lay between the germline ends. Looked up from germline, CDR1 is SGHNT and CDR2 is YYREEE (reference sequence). CDR3 length: 15 residues. CDR3 nucleotide sequence: TGTGCCAGCAGTCCCACGGGGGCGACGAGGGAAAAACTGTTTTTT. Its protein is CASSPTGATREKLFF.

V is TRBV18 and J is TRBJ2-7; D remains ambiguous. V was shortened by 3 bases and J by 0 bases, with 3 bases between the two germline ends. Germline V gene data show CDR1 as KGHSH and CDR2 as LQKENI. CDR3 length equals 12 residues. The CDR3 loop reads CASSPSSYEQYF. The CDR3 DNA is TGTGCCAGCTCACCTAGCTCCTACGAGCAGTACTTC.

There are a few counts of this clone. V gene TRBV18 combines with J gene TRBJ1-2; a weak D match, TRBD1 (5 bases). The V gene's germline CDR1 is KGHSH and CDR2 LQKENI. This CDR3 comprises 15 residues. Trimming removed 2 bases at V and 1 base at J, with 11 bases between. CDR3 loop: CASSPGASSNYGYTF. The CDR3 DNA is TGTGCCAGCTCACCAGGGGCAAGTAGTAACTATGGCTACACCTTC.

The CDR3 is CAISAFGTPSYEQYF. As DNA, the CDR3 is TGTGCCATCAGTGCTTTTGGGACCCCCTCCTACGAGCAGTACTTC. The genes are TRBV10-3 and TRBJ2-7; D tentatively fits TRBD1 or TRBD2 (5 bases each). Germline values: CDR1 ENHRY, CDR2 SYGVKD. CDR3 length: 15 residues. Trimming left V 4 bases short and J 0 bases short, with 13 bases between.

DNA for the CDR3: TGCGCCAGCAGCCTTAGACAGGGTTCGGGGGACACCGGGGAGCTGTTTTTT. Its translation: CASSLRQGSGDTGELFF. The V call is TRBV4-1, the J call TRBJ2-2; tentative D call: TRBD1 (7 bases). V lost 4 bases to trimming and J lost 3 bases, with 18 bases between them. Germline V lookup: CDR1 MGHRA, CDR2 YSYEKL. There are 17 residues in the CDR3.

The V and J genes are TRBV7-3 and TRBJ1-1; 8 bases map to TRBD1. CDR1 is SGHTA and CDR2 is FQGTGA in the germline V gene. This CDR3 region has 13 residues. The V segment lost 3 bases and the J segment 4 bases; nucleotides outside the gene matches: 1. The CDR3 DNA reads as TGTGCCAGCAGCTTTACAGGGGGCACTGAAGCTTTCTTT. Protein sequence: CASSFTGGTEAFF.

This clone was counted a single time. V and J are TRBV19 and TRBJ2-2; 9 nucleotides align to TRBD1. Germline assignment: CDR1 LNHDA and CDR2 SQIVND (reference sequence). The CDR3 totals 16 residues. V lost 5 bases, J lost 4 bases, and 8 bases stayed unmatched. Written as DNA, the CDR3 is TGTGCCAGTAGTCGCACGGGACAGGGAACCACCGGGGAGCTGTTTTTT. It yields the protein CASSRTGQGTTGELFF.

The gene calls are TRBV27 and TRBJ1-5; D might be TRBD1 (5 bases). The J call is in doubt because the DNA end fits TRBJ2-3 better. Germline V gene lookup returns CDR1 MNHEY and CDR2 SMNVEV (reference sequence). CDR3 length equals 12 residues. The CDR3 bases are TGTGCCAGCAGGGCAGGGAATCAGCCCCAGTATTTT. It specifies CASRAGNQPQYF.

The gene calls are TRBV27 and TRBJ2-1; D perhaps matches TRBD1 (5 bases). V lost 3 bases and J lost 6, with 9 bases in between. Germline values: CDR1 MNHEY, CDR2 SMNVEV (reference sequence). This CDR3 contains 13 residues. In DNA, the CDR3 is TGTGCCAGCAGTTTCGGCAGGGCCAATGAGCAGTTCTTC. Protein: CASSFGRANEQFF.

J is TRBJ2-3 and V is TRBV5-1, with D tentatively TRBD2 (5 bases). The CDR3 runs to 14 residues. CDR1 and CDR2 (germline): SGHRS, YFSETQ. Between the trimmed V and J ends, which lost 0 bases and 2 bases, there was a span of 7 bases. The CDR3 spells CASSLGSVTDTQYF. The CDR3 nucleotides read TGCGCCAGCAGCTTGGGTAGCGTCACAGATACGCAGTATTTT.

V gene TRBV27 combines with J gene TRBJ2-1; the D is unclear. Germline V gene data show CDR1 as MNHEY and CDR2 as SMNVEV (reference sequence). This CDR3 comprises 14 residues. V was pared by 6 bases and J by 1 base, with 10 bases between. The CDR3 loop is CASSRVGSYNEQFF. CDR3 bases: TGTGCCAGCAGCCGAGTGGGATCCTACAATGAGCAGTTCTTC.

This rearrangement joins TRBV30 to TRBJ2-3; 7 bases fit TRBD2. V trimming: 3 bases; J trimming: 1 base; junction bases outside the gene matches: 4. The CDR3 sequence is 14 residues long. Germline V gene sequence: CDR1 GTSNPN, CDR2 SVGIG (reference sequence). The CDR3 sequence: CAWRSGIGTDTQYF. The CDR3 bases are TGTGCCTGGAGGAGCGGGATTGGCACAGATACGCAGTATTTT.